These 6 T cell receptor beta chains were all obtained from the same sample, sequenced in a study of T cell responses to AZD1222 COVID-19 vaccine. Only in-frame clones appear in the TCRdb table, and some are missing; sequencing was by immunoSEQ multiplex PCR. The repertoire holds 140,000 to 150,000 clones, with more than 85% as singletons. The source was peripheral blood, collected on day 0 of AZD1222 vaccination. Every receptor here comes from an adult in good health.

The CDR3 loop is CASSYSGYYTDTQYF. CDR3 DNA: TGTGCCAGCAGTTACTCAGGGTACTACACAGATACGCAGTATTTT. V and J are TRBV6-5 and TRBJ2-3; D is unclear. The CDR3 is 15 amino acids. The germline V and J ends were trimmed by 0 bases and 2 bases, with 9 bases remaining between them. The germline gives CDR1 MNHEY, CDR2 SVGAGI.

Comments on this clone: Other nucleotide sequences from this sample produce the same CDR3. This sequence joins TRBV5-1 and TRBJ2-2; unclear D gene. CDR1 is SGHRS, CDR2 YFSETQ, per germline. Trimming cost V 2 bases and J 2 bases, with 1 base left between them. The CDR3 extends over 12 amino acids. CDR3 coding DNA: TGCGCCAGCAGCTTTAACACCGGGGAGCTGTTTTTT. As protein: CASSFNTGELFF.

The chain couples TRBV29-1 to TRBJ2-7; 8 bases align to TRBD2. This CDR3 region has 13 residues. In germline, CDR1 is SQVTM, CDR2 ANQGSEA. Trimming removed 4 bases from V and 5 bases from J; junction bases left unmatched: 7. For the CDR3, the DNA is TGCAGCGTTGTGGTAGCGGGGAGGGACGAGCAGTACTTC. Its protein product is CSVVVAGRDEQYF.

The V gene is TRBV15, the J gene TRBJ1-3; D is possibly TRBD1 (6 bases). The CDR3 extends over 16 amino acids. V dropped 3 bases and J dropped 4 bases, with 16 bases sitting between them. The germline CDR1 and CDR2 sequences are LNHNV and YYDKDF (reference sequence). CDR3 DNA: TGTGCCACCAGCAGGACTACAGGGACTGTCGGAAACACCATATATTTT. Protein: CATSRTTGTVGNTIYF.

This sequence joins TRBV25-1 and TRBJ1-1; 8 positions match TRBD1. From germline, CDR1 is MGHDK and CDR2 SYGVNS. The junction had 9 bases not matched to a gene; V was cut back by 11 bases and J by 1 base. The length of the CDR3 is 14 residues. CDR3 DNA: TGTGCCGCGGGGAGGCAGGGGGCGAACACTGAAGCTTTCTTT. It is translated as CAAGRQGANTEAFF.

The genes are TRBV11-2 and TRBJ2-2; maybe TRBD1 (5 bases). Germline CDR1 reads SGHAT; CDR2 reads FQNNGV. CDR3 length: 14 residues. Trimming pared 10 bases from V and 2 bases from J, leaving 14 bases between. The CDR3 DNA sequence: TGTGCCACCCCACGTCAGGGTAACACCGGGGAGCTGTTTTTT. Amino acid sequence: CATPRQGNTGELFF. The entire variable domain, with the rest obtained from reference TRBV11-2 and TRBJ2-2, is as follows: EAGVAQSPRYKIIEKRQSVAFWCNPISGHATLYWYQQILGQGPKLLIQFQNNGVVDDSQLPKDRFSAERLKGVDSTLKIQPAKLEDSAVYLCATPRQGNTGELFFGEGSRLTVL.